The clone carrying this T cell receptor beta chain has at least ten counts. Its antigen remains unknown. The CDR3 runs to 15 residues. Germline V gene data show CDR1 as MDHEN and CDR2 as SYDVKM. V was clipped by 4 bases and J by 0 bases; unmatched bases: 6. Unique molecular identifier tags were affixed to discrete cDNA molecules. One entry per CDR3 protein results from TCRdb running MiXCR on the 5' RACE reads. Of about 55,000 distinct CDR3 sequences listed, approximately 13% are singletons. The sample is drawn from a study of early T cells in non-severe SARS-CoV-2 infection. Across the study: Whole-blood bulk RNA, unsorted, was sequenced, and chains were unpaired. Study results and limitations: Matching against VDJdb likely underestimated virus-specific expansions, favoring anti-spike CD8.

The sequencing here drew on whole blood, taken at baseline. The sequence derives from an adult who was a healthcare worker with PCR-confirmed SARS-CoV-2 infection or an uninfected control (not recorded which). The V and J genes are TRBV28 and TRBJ2-7; 7 nucleotides agree with TRBD2. The chain's CDR3 is CASSYLGGFSYEQYF. In nucleotides, the CDR3 is TGTGCCAGCAGTTACTTGGGGGGGTTCTCCTACGAGCAGTACTTC.